Listed below are T cell receptor beta chains from one sample, sequenced in a study of a mutant IDH1 vaccine in newly diagnosed glioma. These TCRs' antigens remain unknown. The method was immunoSEQ multiplex PCR; TCRdb's version includes in-frame clones alone and lacks a portion of them. This sample yields tens of thousands of clones, of which 75% to 90% are seen a single time; 3.8% belongs to the top ten. Material: PBMCs, obtained from a glioma patient whose treatment included an IDH1 peptide vaccine. Receptors originate from a man aged 25 to 40 with glioma. CDR3s include the opening cysteine and the closing phenylalanine or tryptophan. The D gene is left open where the match is weak. The listing skips clone size in some rows; elsewhere it reads once, few, many or a size class.

J gene,clone size,D gene,V gene,CDR3 protein,CDR3 DNA
TRBJ2-4,.,.,TRBV10-2,CASNKQGGKNIQYF,TGCGCCAGCAATAAACAGGGAGGCAAAAACATTCAGTACTTC
TRBJ2-3,.,.,TRBV27,CASSLSLIMVGTDTQYF,TGTGCCAGCAGTTTATCCCTGATAATGGTGGGCACAGATACGCAGTATTTT
TRBJ2-7,once,.,TRBV27,CASSSFSYEQYF,TGTGCCAGCAGTTCGTTCTCCTACGAGCAGTACTTC
TRBJ1-1,few,TRBD1,TRBV7-2,CASSFARTGKGEAFF,TGTGCCAGCAGCTTTGCCCGGACAGGGAAGGGTGAAGCTTTCTTT
TRBJ1-1,.,TRBD1,TRBV5-1,CASSPWTGGLLNTEAFF,TGCGCCAGCAGCCCATGGACAGGTGGGCTTCTGAACACTGAAGCTTTCTTT
TRBJ1-2,.,.,TRBV5-1,CASSLAERGYGYTF,TGCGCCAGCAGCTTGGCTGAAAGGGGATATGGCTACACCTTC
TRBJ1-2,.,TRBD1,TRBV11-2,CASSLDPLTGGYGYTF,TGTGCCAGCAGCTTAGATCCCCTGACAGGGGGGTATGGCTACACCTTC
TRBJ2-2,.,TRBD2,TRBV11-2,CASSYLRGGAGELFF,TGTGCCAGCAGCTACCTCCGCGGGGGGGCCGGGGAGCTGTTTTTT
TRBJ1-1,.,TRBD1,TRBV7-9,CASSSPRQGEAFF,TGTGCCAGCAGCTCCCCGAGACAGGGTGAAGCTTTCTTT
TRBJ2-1,.,TRBD2,TRBV6-4,CASSDASGGYNEQFF,TGTGCCAGCAGTGACGCTAGCGGGGGGTACAATGAGCAGTTCTTC
TRBJ2-7,once,TRBD1,TRBV28,CASRRYAGGANYEQYF,TGTGCCAGCAGAAGATACGCAGGGGGCGCGAATTACGAGCAGTACTTC
TRBJ1-1,few,.,TRBV29-1,CSVVRGVLNTEAFF,TGCAGCGTTGTTCGTGGAGTTTTGAACACTGAAGCTTTCTTT
TRBJ1-2,.,.,TRBV7-9,CASSPPRTDPNYGYTF,TGTGCCAGCAGCCCCCCACGGACAGATCCTAACTATGGCTACACCTTC
TRBJ1-2,once,.,TRBV2,CASSERFTNYGYTF,TGTGCCAGCAGTGAGCGGTTTACTAACTATGGCTACACCTTC
TRBJ1-5,once,TRBD1,TRBV5-1,CASRVDRDSNQPQHF,TGCGCCAGCAGAGTGGACAGGGACAGCAATCAGCCCCAGCATTTT
TRBJ2-7,.,TRBD2,TRBV7-2,CASSLGLAGGTYEQYF,TGTGCCAGCAGCTTGGGACTAGCGGGGGGCACCTACGAGCAGTACTTC
TRBJ1-5,.,TRBD1,TRBV2,CASSGQGNQPQHF,TGTGCCAGCAGTGGACAGGGAAATCAGCCCCAGCATTTT
TRBJ1-3,.,.,TRBV6-6,CASSKQQGVSGNTIYF,TGTGCCAGCAGCAAACAACAGGGAGTCTCTGGAAACACCATATATTTT
TRBJ2-7,.,.,TRBV7-9,CASSLSSYEQYF,TGTGCCAGCAGCTTGTCCTCCTACGAGCAGTACTTC
TRBJ2-3,.,.,TRBV27,CASSPPSLLRQSRTQYF,TGTGCCAGCAGTCCTCCCTCGCTCCTTCGGCAGTCCCGTACGCAGTATTTT
TRBJ1-3,few,.,TRBV6-6,CASSRSTGPGGNTIYF,TGTGCCAGCAGCCGAAGCACAGGACCGGGGGGAAACACCATATATTTT
TRBJ1-2,.,.,TRBV11-2,CASSLGGTPKRDGYTF,TGTGCCAGCAGCTTAGGCGGGACCCCTAAACGCGATGGCTACACCTTC
TRBJ2-2,once,.,TRBV4-1,CASSQDSPRRTNTGELFF,TGCGCCAGCAGCCAAGATAGTCCTCGGAGAACGAACACCGGGGAGCTGTTTTTT
TRBJ1-1,.,.,TRBV28,CASSFDSAEAFF,TGTGCCAGCAGTTTTGATTCGGCTGAAGCTTTCTTT
TRBJ2-3,.,.,TRBV6-5,CASKRLDTQYF,TGTGCCAGCAAAAGACTAGATACGCAGTATTTT
TRBJ2-5,.,.,TRBV9,CASSKGLDQETQYF,TGTGCCAGCAGCAAGGGACTGGACCAAGAGACCCAGTACTTC
TRBJ2-5,few,TRBD2,TRBV15,CATSLRILGLAGARAETQYF,TGTGCCACCAGCTTGAGGATTTTGGGACTAGCGGGGGCCCGAGCAGAGACCCAGTACTTC
TRBJ1-1,.,.,TRBV6-6,CASRALDRPEAFF,TGTGCCAGCAGGGCCCTGGACAGACCTGAAGCTTTCTTT
TRBJ2-1,.,.,TRBV14,CASSPSYNEQFF,TGTGCCAGCAGCCCATCTTACAATGAGCAGTTCTTC
TRBJ1-6,once,.,TRBV28,CASTPVGRAHNSPLHF,TGTGCCAGCACCCCCGTTGGGAGGGCCCATAATTCACCCCTCCACTTT
TRBJ2-3,.,.,TRBV29-1,CSVEFNPGDTQYF,TGCAGCGTTGAATTTAATCCTGGGGATACGCAGTATTTT
TRBJ2-5,.,TRBD2,TRBV5-4,CASSWRGDQETQYF,TGTGCCAGCAGCTGGCGGGGGGACCAAGAGACCCAGTACTTC